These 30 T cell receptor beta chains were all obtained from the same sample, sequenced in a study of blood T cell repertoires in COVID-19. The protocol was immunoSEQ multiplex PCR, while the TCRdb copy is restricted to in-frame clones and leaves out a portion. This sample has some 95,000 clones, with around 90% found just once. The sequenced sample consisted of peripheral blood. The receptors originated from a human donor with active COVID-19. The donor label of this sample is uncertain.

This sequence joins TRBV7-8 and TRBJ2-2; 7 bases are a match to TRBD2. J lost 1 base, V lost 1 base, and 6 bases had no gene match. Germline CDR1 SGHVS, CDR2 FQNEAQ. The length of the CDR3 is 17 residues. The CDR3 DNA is TGTGCCAGCAGCTTAGAGGGGACTACTATGAACACCGGGGAGCTGTTTTTT. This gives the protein CASSLEGTTMNTGELFF.

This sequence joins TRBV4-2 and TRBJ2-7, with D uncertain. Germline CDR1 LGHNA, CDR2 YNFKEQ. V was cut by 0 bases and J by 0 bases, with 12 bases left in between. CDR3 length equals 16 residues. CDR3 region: CASSQELLGSSYEQYF. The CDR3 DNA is TGTGCCAGCAGCCAAGAATTGCTAGGAAGCTCCTACGAGCAGTACTTC.

The CDR3 region is CATRRGFDQPQHF. The CDR3 DNA reads TGTGCCACCAGGCGGGGATTCGATCAGCCCCAGCATTTT. This chain links TRBV15 with TRBJ1-5, with D unclear. V was pared by 6 bases and J by 5 bases, with 11 bases between. This CDR3 is 13 amino acids long. From germline, CDR1 is LNHNV and CDR2 YYDKDF (reference sequence).

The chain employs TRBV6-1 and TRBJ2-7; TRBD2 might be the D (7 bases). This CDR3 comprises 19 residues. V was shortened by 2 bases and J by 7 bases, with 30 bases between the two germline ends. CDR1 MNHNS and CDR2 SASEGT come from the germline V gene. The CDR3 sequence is CASSEKGVWGGRLKKEQYF. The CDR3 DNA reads TGTGCCAGCAGTGAAAAAGGAGTATGGGGGGGGCGCCTTAAGAAGGAGCAGTACTTC.

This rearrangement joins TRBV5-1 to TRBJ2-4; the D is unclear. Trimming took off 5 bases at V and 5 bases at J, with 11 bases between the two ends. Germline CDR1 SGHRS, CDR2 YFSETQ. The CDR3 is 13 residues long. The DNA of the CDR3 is TGCGCCAGCAGTCAGAACGCAGAAAACATTCAGTACTTC. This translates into CASSQNAENIQYF.

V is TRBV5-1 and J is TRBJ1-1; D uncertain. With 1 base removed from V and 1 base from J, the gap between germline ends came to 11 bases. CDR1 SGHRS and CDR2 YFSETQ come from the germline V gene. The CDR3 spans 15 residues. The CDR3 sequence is CASSLIGGGNTEAFF. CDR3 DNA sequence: TGCGCCAGCAGCTTGATTGGAGGTGGGAACACTGAAGCTTTCTTT.

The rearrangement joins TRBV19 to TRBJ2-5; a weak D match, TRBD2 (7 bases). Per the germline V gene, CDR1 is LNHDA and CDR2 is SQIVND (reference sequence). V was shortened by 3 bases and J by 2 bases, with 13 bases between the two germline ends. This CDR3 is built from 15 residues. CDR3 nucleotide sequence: TGTGCCAGTAGTATCGGGGGGCAGGAGCAAGAGACCCAGTACTTC. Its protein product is CASSIGGQEQETQYF.

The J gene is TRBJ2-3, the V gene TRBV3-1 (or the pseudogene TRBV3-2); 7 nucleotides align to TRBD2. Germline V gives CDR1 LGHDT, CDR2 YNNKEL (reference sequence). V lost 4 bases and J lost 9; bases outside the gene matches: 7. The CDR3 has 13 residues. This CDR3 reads CASSLPGLITQYF. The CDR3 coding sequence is TGTGCCAGCAGCCTCCCGGGACTAATCACGCAGTATTTT.

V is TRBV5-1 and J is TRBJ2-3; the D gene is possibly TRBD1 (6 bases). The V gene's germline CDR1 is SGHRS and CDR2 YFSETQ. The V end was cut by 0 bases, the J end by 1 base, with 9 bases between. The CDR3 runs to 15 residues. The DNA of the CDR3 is TGCGCCAGCAGCTTGGCAGGGGATGGCACAGATACGCAGTATTTT. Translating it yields CASSLAGDGTDTQYF.

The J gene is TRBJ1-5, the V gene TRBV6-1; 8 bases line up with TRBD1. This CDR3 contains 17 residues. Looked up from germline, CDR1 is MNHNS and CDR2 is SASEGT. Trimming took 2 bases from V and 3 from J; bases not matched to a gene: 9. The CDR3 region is CASSEPRLDRANQPQHF. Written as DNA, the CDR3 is TGTGCCAGCAGTGAACCACGACTGGACAGGGCCAATCAGCCCCAGCATTTT.

Here the CDR3 DNA reads TGTGCCAGCACCCCCGGAGGGACAGGGGGTTCACCCCTCCACTTT. This translates into CASTPGGTGGSPLHF. The rearrangement links TRBV6-5 to TRBJ1-6; TRBD1 aligns across 11 bases. Germline V gene lookup returns CDR1 MNHEY and CDR2 SVGAGI. The V segment lost 7 bases and the J segment 9 bases; nucleotides outside the gene matches: 8. The CDR3 contains 15 residues.

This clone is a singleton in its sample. CDR3 protein: CASSLRGTSTDTQYF. Here the CDR3 DNA reads TGTGCCAGCAGCTTACGGGGGACGAGCACAGATACGCAGTATTTT. The genes are TRBV11-2 and TRBJ2-3; a weak D match, TRBD2 (6 bases). The CDR3 is 15 amino acids. Per germline, CDR1 SGHAT and CDR2 FQNNGV. V was pared by 2 bases and J by 0 bases, with 9 bases between.

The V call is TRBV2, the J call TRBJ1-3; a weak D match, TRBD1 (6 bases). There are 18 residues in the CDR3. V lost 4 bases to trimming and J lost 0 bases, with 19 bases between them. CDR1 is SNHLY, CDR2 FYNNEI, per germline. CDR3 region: CASSGEGGTPRSGNTIYF. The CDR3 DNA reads TGTGCCAGCAGTGGGGAGGGGGGGACTCCTCGCTCTGGAAACACCATATATTTT. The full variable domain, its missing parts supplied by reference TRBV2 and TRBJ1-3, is EPEVTQTPSHQVTQMGQEVILRCVPISNHLYFYWYRQILGQKVEFLVSFYNNEISEKSEIFDDQFSVERPDGSNFTLKIRSTKLEDSAMYFCASSGEGGTPRSGNTIYFGEGSWLTVV.

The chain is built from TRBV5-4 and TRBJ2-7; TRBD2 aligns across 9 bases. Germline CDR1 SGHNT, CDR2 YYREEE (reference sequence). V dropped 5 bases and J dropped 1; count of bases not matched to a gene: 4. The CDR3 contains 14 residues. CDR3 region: CASRRAGGSYEQYF. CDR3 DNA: TGTGCCAGCAGAAGAGCGGGGGGTTCCTACGAGCAGTACTTC. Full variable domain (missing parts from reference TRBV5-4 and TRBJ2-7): ETGVTQSPTHLIKTRGQQVTLRCSSQSGHNTVSWYQQALGQGPQFIFQYYREEENGRGNFPPRFSGLQFPNYSSELNVNALELDDSALYLCASRRAGGSYEQYFGPGTRLTVT.

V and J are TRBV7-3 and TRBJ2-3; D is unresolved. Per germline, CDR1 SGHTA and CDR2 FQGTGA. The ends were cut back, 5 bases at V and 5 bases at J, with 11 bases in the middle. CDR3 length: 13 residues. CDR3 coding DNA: TGTGCCAGCAGCGCTGACACACGAGATACGCAGTATTTT. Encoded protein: CASSADTRDTQYF.

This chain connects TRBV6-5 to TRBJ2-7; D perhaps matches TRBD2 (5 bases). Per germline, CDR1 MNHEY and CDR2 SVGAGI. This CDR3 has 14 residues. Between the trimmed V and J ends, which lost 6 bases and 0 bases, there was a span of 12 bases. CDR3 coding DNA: TGTGCCAGCAGGAGGGAGTGGGGCTCCTACGAGCAGTACTTC. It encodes CASRREWGSYEQYF.

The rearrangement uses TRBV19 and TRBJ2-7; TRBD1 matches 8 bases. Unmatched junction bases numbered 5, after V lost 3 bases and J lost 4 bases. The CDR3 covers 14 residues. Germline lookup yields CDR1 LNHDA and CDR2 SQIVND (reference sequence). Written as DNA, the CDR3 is TGTGCCAGTAGTATCGGGCAGGGGGCATACGAGCAGTACTTC. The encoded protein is CASSIGQGAYEQYF. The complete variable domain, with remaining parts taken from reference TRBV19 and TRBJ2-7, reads DGGITQSPKYLFRKEGQNVTLSCEQNLNHDAMYWYRQDPGQGLRLIYYSQIVNDFQKGDIAEGYSVSREKKESFPLTVTSAQKNPTAFYLCASSIGQGAYEQYFGPGTRLTVT.

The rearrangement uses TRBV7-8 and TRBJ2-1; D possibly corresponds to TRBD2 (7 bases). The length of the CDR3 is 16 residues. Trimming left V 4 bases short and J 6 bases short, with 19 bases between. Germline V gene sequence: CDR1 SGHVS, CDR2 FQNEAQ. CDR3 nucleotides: TGTGCCAGCAGCTCCGGTGGGGGGGGCCCGGGCAATGAGCAGTTCTTC. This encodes CASSSGGGGPGNEQFF.

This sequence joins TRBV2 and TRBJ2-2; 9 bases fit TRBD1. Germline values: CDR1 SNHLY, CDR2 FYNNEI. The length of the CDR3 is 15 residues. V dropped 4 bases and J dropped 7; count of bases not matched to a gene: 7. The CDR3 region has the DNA TGTGCCAGCAGTGTGGGACAGGGCAGGATCGGGGAGCTGTTTTTT. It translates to CASSVGQGRIGELFF.

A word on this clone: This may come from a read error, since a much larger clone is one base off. The DNA for the CDR3 is TGTGCCAGCAGTGACTCTAGCGGGGGGCCAGATACGCAGTATTTT. It specifies CASSDSSGGPDTQYF. The chain employs TRBV6-4 and TRBJ2-3, with TRBD2 matching over 10 bases. Germline V gene sequence: CDR1 MRHNA, CDR2 SNTAGT. The V and J ends lost 0 bases and 4 bases, in that order; junction bases with no gene match: 1. The CDR3 runs to 15 residues.

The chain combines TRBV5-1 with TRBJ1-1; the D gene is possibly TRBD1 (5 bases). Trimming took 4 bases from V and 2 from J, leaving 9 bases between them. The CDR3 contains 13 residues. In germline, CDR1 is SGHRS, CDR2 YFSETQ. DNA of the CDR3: TGCGCCAGCAGCCCGGGGGTTAACACTGAAGCTTTCTTT. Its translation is CASSPGVNTEAFF.

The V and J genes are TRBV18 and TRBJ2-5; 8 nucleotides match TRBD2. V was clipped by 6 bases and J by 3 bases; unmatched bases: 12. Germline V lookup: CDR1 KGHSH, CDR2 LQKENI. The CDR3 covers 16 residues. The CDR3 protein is CASSTRSAGGKETQYF. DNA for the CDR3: TGTGCCAGCTCTACAAGGAGCGCGGGGGGAAAAGAGACCCAGTACTTC. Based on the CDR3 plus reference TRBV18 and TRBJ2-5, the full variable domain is NAGVMQNPRHLVRRRGQEARLRCSPMKGHSHVYWYRQLPEEGLKFMVYLQKENIIDESGMPKERFSAEFPKEGPSILRIQQVVRGDSAAYFCASSTRSAGGKETQYFGPGTRLLVL.

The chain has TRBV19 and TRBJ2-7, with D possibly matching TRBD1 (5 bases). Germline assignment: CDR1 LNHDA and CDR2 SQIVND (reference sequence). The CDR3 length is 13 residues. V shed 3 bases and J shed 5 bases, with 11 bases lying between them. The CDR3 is CASSIGASDEQYF. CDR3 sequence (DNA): TGTGCCAGTAGTATTGGGGCGTCCGACGAGCAGTACTTC. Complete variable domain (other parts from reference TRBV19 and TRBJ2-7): DGGITQSPKYLFRKEGQNVTLSCEQNLNHDAMYWYRQDPGQGLRLIYYSQIVNDFQKGDIAEGYSVSREKKESFPLTVTSAQKNPTAFYLCASSIGASDEQYFGPGTRLTVT.

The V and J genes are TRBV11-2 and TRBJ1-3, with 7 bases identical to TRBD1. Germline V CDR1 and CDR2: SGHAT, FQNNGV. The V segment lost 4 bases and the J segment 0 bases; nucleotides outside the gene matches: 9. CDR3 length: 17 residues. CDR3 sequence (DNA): TGTGCCAGCAGCTCTTACCCCGGGACAGCCTCTGGAAACACCATATATTTT. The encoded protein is CASSSYPGTASGNTIYF.

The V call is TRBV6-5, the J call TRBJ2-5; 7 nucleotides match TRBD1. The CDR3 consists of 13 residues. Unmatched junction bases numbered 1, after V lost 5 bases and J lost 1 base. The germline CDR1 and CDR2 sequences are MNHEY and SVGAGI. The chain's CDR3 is CASSRDSQETQYF. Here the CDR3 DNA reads TGTGCCAGCAGTCGGGACAGCCAAGAGACCCAGTACTTC.

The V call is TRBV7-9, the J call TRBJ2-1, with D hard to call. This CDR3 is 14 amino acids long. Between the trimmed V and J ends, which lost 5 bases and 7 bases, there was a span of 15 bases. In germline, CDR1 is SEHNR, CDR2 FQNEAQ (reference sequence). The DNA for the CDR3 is TGTGCCAGCAGCCTCTCAACCAGAGGAAATGAGCAGTTCTTC. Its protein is CASSLSTRGNEQFF.

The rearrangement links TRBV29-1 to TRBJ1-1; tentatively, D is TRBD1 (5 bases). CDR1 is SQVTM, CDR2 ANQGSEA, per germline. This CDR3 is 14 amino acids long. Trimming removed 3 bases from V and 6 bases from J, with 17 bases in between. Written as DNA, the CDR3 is TGCAGCGTTGAGATACAGGATCGGTCGCCTGAAGCTTTCTTT. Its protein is CSVEIQDRSPEAFF.

The CDR3 reads CASSPLDSPSGAFF. The DNA of the CDR3 is TGTGCCAGCTCACCTCTGGACTCCCCTTCGGGAGCTTTCTTT. The J gene is TRBJ1-1, the V gene TRBV18; unclear D gene. V lost 3 bases to trimming and J lost 10 bases, with 18 bases between them. This CDR3 is built from 14 residues. The germline V gene encodes CDR1 KGHSH and CDR2 LQKENI.

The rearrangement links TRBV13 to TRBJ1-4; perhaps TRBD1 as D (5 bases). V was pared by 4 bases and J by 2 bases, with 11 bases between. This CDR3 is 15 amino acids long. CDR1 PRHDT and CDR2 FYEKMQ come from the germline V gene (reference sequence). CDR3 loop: CASSSKGATNEKLFF. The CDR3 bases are TGTGCCAGCAGCTCAAAAGGGGCCACTAATGAAAAACTGTTTTTT.

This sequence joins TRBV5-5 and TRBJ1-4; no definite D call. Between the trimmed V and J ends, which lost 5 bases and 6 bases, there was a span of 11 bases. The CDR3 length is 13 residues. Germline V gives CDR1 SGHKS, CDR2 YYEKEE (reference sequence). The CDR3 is CASSSRSYEKLFF. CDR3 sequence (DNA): TGTGCCAGCAGTTCGAGGTCGTATGAAAAACTGTTTTTT. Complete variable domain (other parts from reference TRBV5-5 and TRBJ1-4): DAGVTQSPTHLIKTRGQQVTLRCSPISGHKSVSWYQQVLGQGPQFIFQYYEKEERGRGNFPDRFSARQFPNYSSELNVNALLLGDSALYLCASSSRSYEKLFFGSGTQLSVL.